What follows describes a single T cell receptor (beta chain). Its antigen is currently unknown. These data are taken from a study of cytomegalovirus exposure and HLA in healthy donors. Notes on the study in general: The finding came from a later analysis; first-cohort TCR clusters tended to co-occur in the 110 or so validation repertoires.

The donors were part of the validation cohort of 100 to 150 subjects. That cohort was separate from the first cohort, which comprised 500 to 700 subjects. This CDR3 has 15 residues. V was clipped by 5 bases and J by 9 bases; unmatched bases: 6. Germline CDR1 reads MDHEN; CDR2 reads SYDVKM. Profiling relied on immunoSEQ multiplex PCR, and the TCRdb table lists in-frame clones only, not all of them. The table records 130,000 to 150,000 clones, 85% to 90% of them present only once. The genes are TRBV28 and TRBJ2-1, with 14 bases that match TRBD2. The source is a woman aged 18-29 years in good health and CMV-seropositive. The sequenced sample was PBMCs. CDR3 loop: CASSPGLAGVGEQFF. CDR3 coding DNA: TGTGCCAGCAGTCCGGGACTAGCGGGGGTGGGTGAGCAGTTCTTC.